These 13 T cell receptor beta chains share one sample of origin, sequenced in a study of T cell responses to AZD1222 COVID-19 vaccine. This table comes from immunoSEQ multiplex PCR, and its TCRdb copy is limited to in-frame clones, with some not included. This table has 100,000 to 150,000 clones, around 90% appearing once. The sample consisted of peripheral blood, taken 28 days after the second AZD1222 dose. All receptors come from an adult who received the AZD1222 COVID-19 vaccine.

This chain links TRBV6-1 with TRBJ1-6; tentatively, D is TRBD1 (5 bases). CDR1 and CDR2 from the germline V gene are MNHNS and SASEGT. The V and J ends lost 1 base and 13 bases respectively, with 20 bases between them. There are 16 residues in the CDR3. DNA of the CDR3: TGTGCCAGCAGTGAAGGACATTCCGCGGCGGGGCGGCCCCTCCACTTT. Its translation: CASSEGHSAAGRPLHF.

The chain carries TRBV9 and TRBJ1-2; D unclear. The CDR3 covers 11 residues. In germline, CDR1 is SGDLS, CDR2 YYNGEE. Trimming took 3 bases from V and 5 from J, leaving 5 bases between them. The CDR3 DNA is TGTGCCAGCAGCGCGTCTTATGGCTACACCTTC. Protein sequence: CASSASYGYTF.

The CDR3 loop reads CASSLGQYYNEQFF. The CDR3, as DNA: TGTGCCAGCAGCCTCGGACAGTACTACAATGAGCAGTTCTTC. V usage is TRBV5-6 and J usage is TRBJ2-1; maybe TRBD1 (6 bases). Looked up from germline, CDR1 is SGHDT and CDR2 is YYEEEE. Deletions cut 4 bases from V and 3 bases from J, with 11 bases between. The CDR3 has 14 amino acids.

J is TRBJ1-5 and V is TRBV30; 11 bases are a match to TRBD1. Per the germline V gene, CDR1 is GTSNPN and CDR2 is SVGIG (reference sequence). The CDR3 contains 15 residues. V trimming: 2 bases; J trimming: 4 bases; junction bases outside the gene matches: 4. CDR3 DNA sequence: TGTGCCTGGAGTCCGGGGACAGGGGGTAATCAGCCCCAGCATTTT. The encoded protein is CAWSPGTGGNQPQHF.

This chain connects TRBV3-1 (or the pseudogene TRBV3-2) to TRBJ1-2; D gene uncertain. Germline-derived CDR1 and CDR2 are LGHDT and YNNKEL (reference sequence). The ends were cut back, 0 bases at V and 7 bases at J, with 6 bases in the middle. The CDR3 sequence is 12 residues long. In DNA, the CDR3 is TGTGCCAGCAGCCAAGATGTGTTTGGCTACACCTTC. Translation: CASSQDVFGYTF.

The rearrangement uses TRBV28 and TRBJ1-1; 10 bases map to TRBD1. With V trimmed by 4 bases and J by 5 bases, 13 bases remained unmatched. Germline assignment: CDR1 MDHEN and CDR2 SYDVKM. The CDR3 is 17 residues long. CDR3 nucleotides: TGTGCCAGCAGTTCCTTTGGACAGGGGGTTAGGGTTACTGAAGCTTTCTTT. It codes for CASSSFGQGVRVTEAFF.

The chain joins TRBV10-3 to TRBJ2-1; D remains ambiguous. V was shortened by 3 bases and J by 4 bases, with 7 bases between the two germline ends. The length of the CDR3 is 13 residues. Germline assignment: CDR1 ENHRY and CDR2 SYGVKD. CDR3 in amino acids: CAISEISYNEQFF. The CDR3 DNA reads TGTGCCATCAGTGAAATCAGTTACAATGAGCAGTTCTTC.

The chain has TRBV13 and TRBJ1-2; D unclear. CDR1 is PRHDT, CDR2 FYEKMQ, per germline (reference sequence). V was shortened by 4 bases and J by 2 bases, with 20 bases between the two germline ends. The CDR3 sequence is 17 residues long. The CDR3 here is CASSSLPRGGVNYGYTF. CDR3 coding DNA: TGTGCCAGCAGCTCGCTCCCGCGGGGAGGAGTAAACTATGGCTACACCTTC.

This chain uses TRBV30 with TRBJ1-2; no clear D. Germline values: CDR1 GTSNPN, CDR2 SVGIG (reference sequence). The length of the CDR3 is 11 residues. Trimming left V 7 bases short and J 8 bases short, with 14 bases between. The CDR3 is CALFSSGGYTF. CDR3 coding DNA: TGTGCCTTGTTCTCTTCGGGGGGCTACACCTTC.

The chain employs TRBV6-2 or TRBV6-3 and TRBJ1-2, with D unresolved. Trimming took off 2 bases at V and 1 base at J, with 14 bases between the two ends. Germline CDR1 reads MNHEY; CDR2 reads SVGEGT. CDR3 length: 16 residues. The CDR3 region has the DNA TGTGCCAGCAGTTACGCGTGGGCAGCAGTTAACTATGGCTACACCTTC. The encoded protein is CASSYAWAAVNYGYTF.

V gene TRBV7-9 combines with J gene TRBJ1-6; a weak D match, TRBD1 (5 bases). Germline CDR1 reads SEHNR; CDR2 reads FQNEAQ (reference sequence). V lost 5 bases and J 7 bases, leaving 15 bases between the germline ends. The CDR3 is made up of 15 amino acids. In DNA form, the CDR3 reads TGTGCCAGCAGCCCCAGAGGGGACCCAAATTCACCCCTCCACTTT. The encoded protein is CASSPRGDPNSPLHF. Supplemented by reference TRBV7-9 and TRBJ1-6, the full variable domain reads DTGVSQNPRHKITKRGQNVTFRCDPISEHNRLYWYRQTLGQGPEFLTYFQNEAQLEKSRLLSDRFSAERPKGSFSTLEIQRTEQGDSAMYLCASSPRGDPNSPLHFGNGTRLTVT.

The chain joins TRBV28 to TRBJ2-3; 11 bases align to TRBD2. The CDR3 extends over 17 amino acids. V trimming: 2 bases; J trimming: 7 bases; junction bases outside the gene matches: 11. Germline CDR1 MDHEN, CDR2 SYDVKM. The CDR3 spells CASSLPSSGRARYTQYF. The CDR3 DNA reads TGTGCCAGCAGTTTACCAAGTAGCGGGAGGGCACGCTATACGCAGTATTTT.

The genes are TRBV4-2 and TRBJ2-1; 10 nucleotides match TRBD2. The length of the CDR3 is 18 residues. V shed 0 bases, J shed 3 bases, and the junction held 8 bases outside the gene matches. The germline V gene encodes CDR1 LGHNA and CDR2 YNFKEQ. CDR3 sequence: CASSQDNLAGEGYNEQFF. Here the CDR3 DNA reads TGTGCCAGCAGCCAAGATAACCTAGCGGGAGAAGGCTACAATGAGCAGTTCTTC.